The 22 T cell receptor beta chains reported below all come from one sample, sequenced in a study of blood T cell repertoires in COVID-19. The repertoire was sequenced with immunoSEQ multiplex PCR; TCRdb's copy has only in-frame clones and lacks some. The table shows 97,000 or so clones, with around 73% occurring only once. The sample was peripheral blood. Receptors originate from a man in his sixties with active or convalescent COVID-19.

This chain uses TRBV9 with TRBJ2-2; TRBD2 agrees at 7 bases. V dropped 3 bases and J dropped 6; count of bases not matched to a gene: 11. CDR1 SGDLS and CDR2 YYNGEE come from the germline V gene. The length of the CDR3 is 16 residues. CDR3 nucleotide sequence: TGTGCCAGCAGCGAGCGTCCCGGGGGAGGGTCCGGGGAGCTGTTTTTT. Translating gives CASSERPGGGSGELFF. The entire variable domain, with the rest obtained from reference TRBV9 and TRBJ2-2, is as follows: DSGVTQTPKHLITATGQRVTLRCSPRSGDLSVYWYQQSLDQGLQFLIQYYNGEERAKGNILERFSAQQFPDLHSELNLSSLELGDSALYFCASSERPGGGSGELFFGEGSRLTVL.

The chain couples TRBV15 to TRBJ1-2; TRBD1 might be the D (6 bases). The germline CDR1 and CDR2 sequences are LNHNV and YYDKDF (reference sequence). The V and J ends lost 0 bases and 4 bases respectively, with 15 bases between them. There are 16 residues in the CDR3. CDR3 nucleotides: TGTGCCACCAGCAGAGATGCTACAGGGAACCCCTATGGCTACACCTTC. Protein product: CATSRDATGNPYGYTF.

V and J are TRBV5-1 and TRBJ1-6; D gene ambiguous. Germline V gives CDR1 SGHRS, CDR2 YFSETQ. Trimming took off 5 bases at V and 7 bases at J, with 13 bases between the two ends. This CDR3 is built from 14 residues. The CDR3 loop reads CASSPPSRNSPLHF. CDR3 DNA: TGCGCCAGCAGTCCCCCTTCGAGGAATTCACCCCTCCACTTT.

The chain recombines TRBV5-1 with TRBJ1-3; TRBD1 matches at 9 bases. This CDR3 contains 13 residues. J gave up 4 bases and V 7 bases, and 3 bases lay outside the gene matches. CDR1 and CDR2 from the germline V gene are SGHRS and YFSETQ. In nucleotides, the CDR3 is TGCGCCAGCCGGACAGGGGACGGAAACACCATATATTTT. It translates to CASRTGDGNTIYF. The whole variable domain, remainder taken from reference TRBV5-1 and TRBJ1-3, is KAGVTQTPRYLIKTRGQQVTLSCSPISGHRSVSWYQQTPGQGLQFLFEYFSETQRNKGNFPGRFSGRQFSNSRSEMNVSTLELGDSALYLCASRTGDGNTIYFGEGSWLTVV.

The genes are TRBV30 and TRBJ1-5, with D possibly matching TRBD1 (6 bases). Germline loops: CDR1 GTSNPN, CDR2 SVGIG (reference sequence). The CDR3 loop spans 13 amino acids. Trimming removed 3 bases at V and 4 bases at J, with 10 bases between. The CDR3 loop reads CAWSAQGNQPQHF. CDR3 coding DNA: TGTGCCTGGAGCGCACAGGGAAATCAGCCCCAGCATTTT.

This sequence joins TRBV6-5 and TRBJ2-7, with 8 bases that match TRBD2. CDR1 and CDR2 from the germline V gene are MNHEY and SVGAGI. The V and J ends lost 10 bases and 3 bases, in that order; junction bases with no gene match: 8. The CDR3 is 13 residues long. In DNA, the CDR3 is TGTGCCACCGAGCGGGAGAGGGGCTACGAGCAGTACGTC. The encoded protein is CATERERGYEQYV.

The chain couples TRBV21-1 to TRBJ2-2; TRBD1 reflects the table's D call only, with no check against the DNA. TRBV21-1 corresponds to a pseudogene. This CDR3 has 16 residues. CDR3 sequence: CASSPRGRGVTGELFF. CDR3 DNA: TGTGCCAGCAGCCCCCGGGGCAGGGGGGTTACCGGGGAGCTGTTTTTT.

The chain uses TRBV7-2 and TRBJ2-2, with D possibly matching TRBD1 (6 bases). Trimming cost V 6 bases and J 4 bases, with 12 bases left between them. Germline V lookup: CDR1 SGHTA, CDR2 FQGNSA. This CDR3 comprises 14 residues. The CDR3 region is CASRPTGPTGELFF. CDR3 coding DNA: TGTGCCAGCAGACCTACAGGGCCCACCGGGGAGCTGTTTTTT.

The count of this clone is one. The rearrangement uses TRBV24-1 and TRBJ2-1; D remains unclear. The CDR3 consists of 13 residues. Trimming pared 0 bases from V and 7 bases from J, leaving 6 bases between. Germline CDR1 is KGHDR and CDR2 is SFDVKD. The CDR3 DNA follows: TGTGCCACCAGTGATTTGGGAGAAAATGAGCAGTTCTTC. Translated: CATSDLGENEQFF.

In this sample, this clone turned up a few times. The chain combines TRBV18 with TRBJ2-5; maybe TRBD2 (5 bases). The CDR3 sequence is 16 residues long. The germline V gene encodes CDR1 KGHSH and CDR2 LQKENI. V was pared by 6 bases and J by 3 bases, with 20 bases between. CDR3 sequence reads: CASSMMALVGKETQYF. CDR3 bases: TGTGCCAGCTCCATGATGGCCCTAGTCGGGAAAGAGACCCAGTACTTC.

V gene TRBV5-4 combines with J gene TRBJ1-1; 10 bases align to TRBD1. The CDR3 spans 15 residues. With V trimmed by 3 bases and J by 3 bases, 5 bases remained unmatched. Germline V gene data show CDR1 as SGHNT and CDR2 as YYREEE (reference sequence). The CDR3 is CASSSGDRGYTEAFF. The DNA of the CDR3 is TGTGCCAGCAGCTCCGGGGACAGGGGTTACACTGAAGCTTTCTTT.

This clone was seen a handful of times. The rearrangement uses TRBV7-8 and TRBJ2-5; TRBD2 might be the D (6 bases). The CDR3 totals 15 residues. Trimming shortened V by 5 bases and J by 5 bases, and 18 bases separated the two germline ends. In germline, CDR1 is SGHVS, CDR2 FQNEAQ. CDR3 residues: CASSPTWGDRETQYF. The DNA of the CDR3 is TGTGCCAGCAGCCCTACGTGGGGGGATCGTGAGACCCAGTACTTC.

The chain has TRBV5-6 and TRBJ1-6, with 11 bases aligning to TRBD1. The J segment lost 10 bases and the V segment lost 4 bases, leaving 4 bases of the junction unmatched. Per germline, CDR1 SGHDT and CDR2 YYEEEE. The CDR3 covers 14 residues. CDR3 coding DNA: TGTGCCAGCAGCCCCCGGGACAGGGGGTCACCCCTCCACTTT. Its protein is CASSPRDRGSPLHF.

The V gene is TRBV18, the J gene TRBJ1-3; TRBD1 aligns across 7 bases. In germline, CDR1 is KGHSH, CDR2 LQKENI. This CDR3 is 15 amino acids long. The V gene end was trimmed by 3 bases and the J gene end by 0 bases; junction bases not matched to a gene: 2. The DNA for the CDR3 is TGTGCCAGCTCACCGGGACAGAGCTCTGGAAACACCATATATTTT. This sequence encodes CASSPGQSSGNTIYF.

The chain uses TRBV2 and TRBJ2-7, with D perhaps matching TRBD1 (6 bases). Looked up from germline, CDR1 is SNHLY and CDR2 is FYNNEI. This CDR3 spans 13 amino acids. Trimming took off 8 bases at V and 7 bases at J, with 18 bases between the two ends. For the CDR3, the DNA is TGTGCCAGCGGGGGCCCGGGGCTGTGGGAGCAGTACTTC. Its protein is CASGGPGLWEQYF.

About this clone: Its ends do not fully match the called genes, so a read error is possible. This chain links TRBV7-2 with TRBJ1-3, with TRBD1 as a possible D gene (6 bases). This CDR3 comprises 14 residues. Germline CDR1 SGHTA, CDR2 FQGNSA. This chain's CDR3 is CASSPGQRGYTIYF. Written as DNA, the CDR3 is TGTGCCAGCAGCCCCGGACAGCGTGGATACACCATATATTTT.

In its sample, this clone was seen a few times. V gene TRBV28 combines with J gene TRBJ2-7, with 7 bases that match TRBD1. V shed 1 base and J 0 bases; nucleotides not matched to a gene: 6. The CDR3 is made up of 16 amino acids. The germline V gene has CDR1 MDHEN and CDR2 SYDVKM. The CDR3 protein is CASSLFGDSDSYEQYF. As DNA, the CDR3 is TGTGCCAGCAGTTTATTTGGGGACAGCGACTCCTACGAGCAGTACTTC.

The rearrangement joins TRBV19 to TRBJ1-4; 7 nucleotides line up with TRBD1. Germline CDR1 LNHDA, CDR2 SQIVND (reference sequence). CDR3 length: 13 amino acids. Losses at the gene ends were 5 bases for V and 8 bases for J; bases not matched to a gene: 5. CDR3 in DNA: TGTGCCAGTAGTCAGGACAGGTTGGAAAAACTGTTTTTT. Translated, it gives CASSQDRLEKLFF. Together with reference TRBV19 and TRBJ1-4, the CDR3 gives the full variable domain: DGGITQSPKYLFRKEGQNVTLSCEQNLNHDAMYWYRQDPGQGLRLIYYSQIVNDFQKGDIAEGYSVSREKKESFPLTVTSAQKNPTAFYLCASSQDRLEKLFFGSGTQLSVL.

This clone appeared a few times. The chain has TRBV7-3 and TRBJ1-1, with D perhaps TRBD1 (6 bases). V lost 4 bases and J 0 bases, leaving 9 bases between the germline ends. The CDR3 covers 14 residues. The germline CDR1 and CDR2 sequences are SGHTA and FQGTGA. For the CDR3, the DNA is TGTGCCAGCAGCTCTCAGGGGCTGAACACTGAAGCTTTCTTT. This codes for CASSSQGLNTEAFF.

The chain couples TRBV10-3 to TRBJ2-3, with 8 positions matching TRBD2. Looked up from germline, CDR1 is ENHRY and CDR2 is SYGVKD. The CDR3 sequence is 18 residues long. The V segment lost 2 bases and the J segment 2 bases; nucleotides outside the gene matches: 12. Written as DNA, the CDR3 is TGTGCCATCAGTGAGGGGACTAGTCTAACCCTGAACACAGATACGCAGTATTTT. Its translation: CAISEGTSLTLNTDTQYF.

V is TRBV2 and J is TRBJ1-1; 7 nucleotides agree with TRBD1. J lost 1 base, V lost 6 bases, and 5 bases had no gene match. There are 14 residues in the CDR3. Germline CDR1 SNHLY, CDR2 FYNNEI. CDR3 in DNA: TGTGCCAGCAGCTACGACAGGGAGAACACTGAAGCTTTCTTT. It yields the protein CASSYDRENTEAFF.

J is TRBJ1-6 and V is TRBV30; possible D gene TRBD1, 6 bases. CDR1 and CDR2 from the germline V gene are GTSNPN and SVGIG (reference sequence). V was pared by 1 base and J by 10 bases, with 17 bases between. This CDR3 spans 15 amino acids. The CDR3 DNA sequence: TGTGCCTGGAGTGGGGGGACACCGGGCCAGTCACCCCTCCACTTT. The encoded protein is CAWSGGTPGQSPLHF. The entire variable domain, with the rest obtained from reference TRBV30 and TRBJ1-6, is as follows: SQTIHQWPATLVQPVGSPLSLECTVEGTSNPNLYWYRQAAGRGLQLLFYSVGIGQISSEVPQNLSASRPQDRQFILSSKKLLLSDSGFYLCAWSGGTPGQSPLHFGNGTRLTVT.